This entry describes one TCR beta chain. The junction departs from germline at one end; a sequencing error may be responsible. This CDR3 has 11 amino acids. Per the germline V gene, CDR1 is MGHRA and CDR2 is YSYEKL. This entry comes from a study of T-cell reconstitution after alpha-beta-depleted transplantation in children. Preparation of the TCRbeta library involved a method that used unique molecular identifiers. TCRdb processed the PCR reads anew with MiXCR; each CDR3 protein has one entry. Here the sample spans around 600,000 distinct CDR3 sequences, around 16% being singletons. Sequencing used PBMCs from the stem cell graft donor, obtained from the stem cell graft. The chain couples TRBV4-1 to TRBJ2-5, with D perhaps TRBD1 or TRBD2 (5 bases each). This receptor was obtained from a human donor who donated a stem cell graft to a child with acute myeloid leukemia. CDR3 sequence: CASSDRDGKDF. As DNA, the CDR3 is TGCGCCAGCAGCGACCGGGACGGCAAGGACTTC.